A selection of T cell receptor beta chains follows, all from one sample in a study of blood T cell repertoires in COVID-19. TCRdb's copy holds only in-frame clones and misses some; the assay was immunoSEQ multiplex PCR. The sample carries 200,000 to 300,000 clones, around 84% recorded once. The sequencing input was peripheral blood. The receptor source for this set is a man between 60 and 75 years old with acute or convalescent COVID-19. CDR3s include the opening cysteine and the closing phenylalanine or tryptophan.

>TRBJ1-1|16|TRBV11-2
CASSSGQLGVNTEAFF
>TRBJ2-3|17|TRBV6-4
CASSDHHSGRATDTQYF
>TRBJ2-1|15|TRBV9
CASSVSADSYNEQFF
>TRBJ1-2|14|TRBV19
CASSIRTGLYGYTF
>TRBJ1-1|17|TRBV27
CASSFVYAGQSGTEAFF
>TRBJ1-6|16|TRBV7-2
CASSPLRAGSYSPLHF
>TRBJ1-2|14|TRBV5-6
CASSLGQGMNGYTF
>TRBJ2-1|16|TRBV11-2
CASSHDGTRSYNEQFF
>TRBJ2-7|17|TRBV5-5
CASSCTPASGSAYEQYF
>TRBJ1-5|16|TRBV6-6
CASSYSTGIVYQPQHF
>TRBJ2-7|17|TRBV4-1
CASSHGQRRQGGNEQYF
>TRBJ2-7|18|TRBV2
CASSGGGANSVVSYEQYF
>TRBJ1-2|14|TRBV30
CAWSPLDSDYGYTF
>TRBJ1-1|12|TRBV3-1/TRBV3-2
CASSPIKGEAFF
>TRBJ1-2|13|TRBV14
CASSQGQSYGYTF
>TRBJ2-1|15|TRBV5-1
CASSLRTSGGLGQFF
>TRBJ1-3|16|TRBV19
CASCPGDSLSGNTIYF
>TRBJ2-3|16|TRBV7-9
CASSPVGTTSTDTQYF
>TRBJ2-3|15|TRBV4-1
CASSQVSQGADTQYF
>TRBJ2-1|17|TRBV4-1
CASSHGSGRASYNEQFF
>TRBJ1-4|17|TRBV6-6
CASSRDRGRSTNEKLFF
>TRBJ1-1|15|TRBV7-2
CASSLHTGANTEAFF
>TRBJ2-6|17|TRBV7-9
CASRLGLTPSGANVLTF
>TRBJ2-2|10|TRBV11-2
CASAGGELFF
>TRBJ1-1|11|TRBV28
CASRWAYEAFF
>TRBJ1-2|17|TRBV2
CASSEAPGQGANYGYTF
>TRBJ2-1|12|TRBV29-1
CSANPGGDEQFF
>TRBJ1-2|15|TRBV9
CASRGGRDRAYGYTF
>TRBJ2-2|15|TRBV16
CASSQRFKGIRELFF
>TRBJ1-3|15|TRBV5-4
CASSLMGQGGNTIYF
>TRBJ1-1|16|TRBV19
CASSARQGKGGTEAFF
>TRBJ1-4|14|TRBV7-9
CASSPSGVGEKLFF
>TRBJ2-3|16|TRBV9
CASSSRTSGRTDTQYF
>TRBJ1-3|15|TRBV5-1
CASSGGSQNGNTIYF
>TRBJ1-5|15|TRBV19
CASSPHSGVNQPQHF
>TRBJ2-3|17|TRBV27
CASISKGLASSTDTQYF
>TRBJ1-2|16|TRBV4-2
CASSQDIQGADYGYTF
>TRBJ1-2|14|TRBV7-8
CASSLGLGNYGYTF